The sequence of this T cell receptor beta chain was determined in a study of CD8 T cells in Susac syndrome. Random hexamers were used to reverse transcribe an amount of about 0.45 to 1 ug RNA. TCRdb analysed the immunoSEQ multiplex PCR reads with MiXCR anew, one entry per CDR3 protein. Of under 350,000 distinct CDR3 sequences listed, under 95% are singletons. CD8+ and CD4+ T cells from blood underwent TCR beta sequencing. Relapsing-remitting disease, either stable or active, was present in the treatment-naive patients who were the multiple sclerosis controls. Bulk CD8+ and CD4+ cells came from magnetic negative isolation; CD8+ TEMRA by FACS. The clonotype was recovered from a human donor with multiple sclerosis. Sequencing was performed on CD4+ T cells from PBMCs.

For the CDR3, the DNA is TGTGCCAGTCTCAGGGTGACTAGCGGGAGAAATGAGCAGTTCTTC. Amino acids: CASLRVTSGRNEQFF. The chain recombines TRBV27 with TRBJ2-1; 12 positions agree with TRBD2. This CDR3 is built from 15 residues. J gave up 7 bases and V 9 bases, and 10 bases lay outside the gene matches. The V gene's germline CDR1 is MNHEY and CDR2 SMNVEV (reference sequence).